Each of the 5 T cell receptor beta chains below was sequenced from the same sample in a study of blood T cell repertoires in COVID-19. Produced via immunoSEQ multiplex PCR; TCRdb's table is partial and in-frame only. Counted here are about 68,000 clones, about nine tenths occurring once; the ten biggest clones make up about 8%. The sample consisted of peripheral blood. All receptors come from a man between 25 and 39 years old with acute or convalescent COVID-19.

The genes are TRBV12-5 and TRBJ2-5; no definite D call. Trimming removed 4 bases at V and 3 bases at J, with 3 bases between. The CDR3 spans 11 residues. The germline gives CDR1 LGHNT, CDR2 FRNRAP. The CDR3 spells CASGSEETQYF. Here the CDR3 DNA reads TGTGCTAGTGGTTCCGAAGAGACCCAGTACTTC.

The V call is TRBV11-2, the J call TRBJ2-7, with TRBD2 identical over 10 bases. The CDR3 has 15 amino acids. V lost 5 bases and J lost 0; bases outside the gene matches: 4. Germline V gene sequence: CDR1 SGHAT, CDR2 FQNNGV. DNA for the CDR3: TGTGCCAGCAGCACCTTAGCGGGAGGCTCCTACGAGCAGTACTTC. Amino acid sequence: CASSTLAGGSYEQYF.

The rearrangement joins TRBV9 to TRBJ2-1; TRBD2 aligns across 11 bases. The V gene's germline CDR1 is SGDLS and CDR2 YYNGEE. Unmatched junction bases numbered 7, after V lost 3 bases and J lost 5 bases. The CDR3 extends over 16 amino acids. CDR3 in DNA: TGTGCCAGCAGCGCCACAGGGGGACTAGCGGACAATGAGCAGTTCTTC. Translating gives CASSATGGLADNEQFF.

This chain uses TRBV13 with TRBJ1-6, with 7 bases fitting TRBD1. CDR3 length: 12 residues. Germline lookup yields CDR1 PRHDT and CDR2 FYEKMQ (reference sequence). V trimming: 8 bases; J trimming: 7 bases; junction bases outside the gene matches: 2. The DNA for the CDR3 is TGTGCCAGCGGCAGGGGGAATTCACCCCTCCACTTT. It translates to CASGRGNSPLHF.

The CDR3 DNA reads TGTGCCTGGAGTTCCCTAGCGGGAGGGGAACGGGAGACCCAGTACTTC. It is translated as CAWSSLAGGERETQYF. The rearrangement links TRBV30 to TRBJ2-5; 12 bases are shared with TRBD2. Germline CDR1 and CDR2: GTSNPN and SVGIG (reference sequence). J was trimmed by 5 bases and V by 2 bases; bases with no gene match: 9. This CDR3 contains 16 residues.